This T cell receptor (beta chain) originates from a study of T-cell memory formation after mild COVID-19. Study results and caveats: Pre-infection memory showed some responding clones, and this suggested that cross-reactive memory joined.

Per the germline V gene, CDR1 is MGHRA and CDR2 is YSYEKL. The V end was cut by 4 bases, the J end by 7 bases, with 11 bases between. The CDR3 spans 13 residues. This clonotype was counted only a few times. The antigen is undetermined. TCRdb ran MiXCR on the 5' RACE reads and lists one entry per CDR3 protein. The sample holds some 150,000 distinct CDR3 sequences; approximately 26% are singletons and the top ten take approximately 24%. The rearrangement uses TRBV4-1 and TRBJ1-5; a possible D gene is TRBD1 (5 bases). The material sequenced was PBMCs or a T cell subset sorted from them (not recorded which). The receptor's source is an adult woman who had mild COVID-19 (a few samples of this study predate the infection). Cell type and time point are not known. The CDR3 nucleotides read TGCGCCAGCAGCCCCCTGGGGCGGCAGCCCCAGCATTTT. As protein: CASSPLGRQPQHF.